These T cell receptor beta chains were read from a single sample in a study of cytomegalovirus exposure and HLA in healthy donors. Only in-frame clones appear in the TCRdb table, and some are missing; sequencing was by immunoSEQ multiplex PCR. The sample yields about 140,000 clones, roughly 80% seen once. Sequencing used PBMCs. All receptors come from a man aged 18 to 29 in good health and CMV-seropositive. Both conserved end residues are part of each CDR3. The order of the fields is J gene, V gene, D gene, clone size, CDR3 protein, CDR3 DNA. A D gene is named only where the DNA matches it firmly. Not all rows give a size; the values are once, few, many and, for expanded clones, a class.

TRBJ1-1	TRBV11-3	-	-	CASSLEEDTEAFF	TGTGCCAGCAGCTTAGAAGAGGACACTGAAGCTTTCTTT
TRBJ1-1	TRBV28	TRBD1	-	CASRTWSGGITEAFF	TGTGCCAGCAGAACATGGTCAGGGGGGATCACTGAAGCTTTCTTT
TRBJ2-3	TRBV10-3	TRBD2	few	CAISGPWLAETDTQYF	TGTGCCATCAGTGGGCCGTGGCTAGCGGAGACAGATACGCAGTATTTT
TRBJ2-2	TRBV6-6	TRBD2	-	CASTDGTSGTTGELFF	TGTGCCAGCACTGACGGGACTAGCGGGACCACCGGGGAGCTGTTTTTT
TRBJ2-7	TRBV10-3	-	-	CATEGGTYEQYF	TGTGCCACGGAGGGAGGAACCTACGAGCAGTACTTC
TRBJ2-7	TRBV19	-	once	CASSIYPGEEQYF	TGTGCCAGTAGTATATATCCAGGGGAAGAGCAGTACTTC
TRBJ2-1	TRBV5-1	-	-	CASSEGTPYNEQFF	TGCGCCAGCAGTGAGGGGACACCTTACAATGAGCAGTTCTTC
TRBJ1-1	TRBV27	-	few	CASSFISGLGEAFF	TGTGCCAGCAGTTTTATATCGGGGTTAGGTGAAGCTTTCTTT
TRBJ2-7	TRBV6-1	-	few	CASSELLVYEQYF	TGTGCCAGCAGTGAGCTACTAGTCTACGAGCAGTACTTC
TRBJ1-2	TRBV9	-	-	CASSVGNRGYTF	TGTGCCAGCAGCGTAGGTAACAGGGGCTACACCTTC
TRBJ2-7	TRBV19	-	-	CASSPAEGYEQYF	TGTGCCAGTAGTCCGGCGGAGGGCTACGAGCAGTACTTC
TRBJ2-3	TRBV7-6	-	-	CASSLGKADTQYF	TGTGCCAGCAGCTTAGGGAAAGCGGATACGCAGTATTTT
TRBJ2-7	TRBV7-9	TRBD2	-	CSSSSLAGPYEQYF	TGTTCCAGCAGCTCGTTAGCGGGACCCTACGAGCAGTACTTC
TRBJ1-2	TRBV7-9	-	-	CSSSLSGFGYTF	TGTTCCAGCAGCTTATCAGGGTTTGGCTACACCTTC
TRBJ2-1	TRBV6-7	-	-	CASSYRVSRRGQFF	TGTGCCAGCAGTTACCGAGTTAGCCGTCGAGGGCAGTTCTTC
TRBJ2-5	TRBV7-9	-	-	CASRGGKETQYF	TGTGCCAGCCGTGGCGGTAAAGAGACCCAGTACTTC
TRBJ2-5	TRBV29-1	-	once	CSVEDPGQALQETQYF	TGCAGCGTTGAAGATCCCGGTCAGGCCCTCCAAGAGACCCAGTACTTC
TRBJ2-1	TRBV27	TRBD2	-	CASSLLALADYNEQFF	TGTGCCAGCAGTTTATTGGCGCTAGCGGACTACAATGAGCAGTTCTTC
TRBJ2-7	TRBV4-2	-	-	CASSQDPGGLNYEQYF	TGTGCCAGCAGCCAAGATCCTGGCGGGTTGAACTACGAGCAGTACTTC
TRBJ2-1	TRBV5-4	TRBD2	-	CASSPGTSGRIYNEQFF	TGTGCCAGCAGCCCCGGGACTAGCGGGAGGATTTACAATGAGCAGTTCTTC
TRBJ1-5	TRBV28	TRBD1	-	CASSPTGGSQPQHF	TGTGCCAGCAGTCCTACAGGGGGCTCTCAGCCCCAGCATTTT
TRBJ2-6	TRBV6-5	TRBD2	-	CASSWGGNSGANVLTF	TGTGCCAGCAGTTGGGGGGGGAACTCTGGGGCCAACGTCCTGACTTTC
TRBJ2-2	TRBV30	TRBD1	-	CAWSWTGGTGELFF	TGTGCCTGGAGTTGGACAGGGGGCACCGGGGAGCTGTTTTTT
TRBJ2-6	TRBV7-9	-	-	CASNTGANVLTF	TGTGCCAGTAACACCGGGGCCAACGTCCTGACTTTC
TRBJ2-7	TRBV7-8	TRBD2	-	CASSLVIGRTGGDEQYF	TGTGCCAGCAGCTTAGTTATAGGCAGGACGGGAGGTGACGAGCAGTACTTC
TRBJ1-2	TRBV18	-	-	CASSSRTDLYTF	TGTGCCAGCTCATCTCGGACAGACCTCTACACCTTC
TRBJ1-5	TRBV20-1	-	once	CSAGNQPQHF	TGCAGTGCCGGCAATCAGCCCCAGCATTTT
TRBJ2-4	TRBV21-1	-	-	CASWGQAKNIQYF	TGTGCCAGCTGGGGCCAGGCCAAAAACATTCAGTACTTC
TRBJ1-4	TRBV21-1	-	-	CASSRALELRGCVFF	TGTGCCAGCAGCCGGGCTCTAGAACTTCGGGGGTGTGTGTTTTTT
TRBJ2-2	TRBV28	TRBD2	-	CASSLTSGIGSGELFF	TGTGCCAGCAGTTTAACTAGCGGGATAGGTAGCGGGGAGCTGTTTTTT
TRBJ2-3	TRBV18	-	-	CASSPQGLGDTQYF	TGTGCCAGCTCACCTCAGGGCTTGGGGGATACGCAGTATTTT
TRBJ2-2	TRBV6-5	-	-	CASTSLITGELFF	TGTGCCAGCACCTCTTTAATCACCGGGGAGCTGTTTTTT
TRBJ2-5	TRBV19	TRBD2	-	CASSIVAGGPETQYF	TGTGCCAGTAGTATAGTAGCGGGAGGGCCGGAGACCCAGTACTTC
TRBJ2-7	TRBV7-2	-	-	CATSGGTSEQYF	TGTGCCACTTCCGGCGGGACGAGTGAGCAGTACTTC
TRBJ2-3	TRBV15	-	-	CATSRDRVGADTQYF	TGTGCCACCAGCAGAGATAGGGTAGGGGCGGATACGCAGTATTTT
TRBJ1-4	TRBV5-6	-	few	CASSLAGAETTNEKLFF	TGTGCCAGCAGCTTGGCAGGGGCCGAGACAACTAATGAAAAACTGTTTTTT
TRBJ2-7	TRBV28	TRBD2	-	CASSLGLAISYEQYF	TGTGCCAGCAGTTTAGGACTAGCCATCTCCTACGAGCAGTACTTC
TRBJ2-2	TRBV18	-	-	CASSPRRGENTGELFF	TGTGCCAGCTCACCACGGAGGGGCGAAAACACCGGGGAGCTGTTTTTT
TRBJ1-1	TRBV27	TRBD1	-	CASSFTTGGTNTEAFF	TGTGCCAGCAGTTTTACTACAGGGGGTACGAACACTGAAGCTTTCTTT